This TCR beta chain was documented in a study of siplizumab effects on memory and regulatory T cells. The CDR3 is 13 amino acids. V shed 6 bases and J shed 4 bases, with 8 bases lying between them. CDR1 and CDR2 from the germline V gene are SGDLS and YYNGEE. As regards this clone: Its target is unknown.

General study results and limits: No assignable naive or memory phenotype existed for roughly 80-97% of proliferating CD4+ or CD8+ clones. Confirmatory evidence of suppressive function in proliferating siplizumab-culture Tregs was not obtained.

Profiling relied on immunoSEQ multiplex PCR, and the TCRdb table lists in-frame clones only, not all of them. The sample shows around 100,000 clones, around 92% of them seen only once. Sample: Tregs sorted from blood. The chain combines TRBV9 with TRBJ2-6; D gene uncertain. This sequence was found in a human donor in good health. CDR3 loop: CASTPKGANVLTF. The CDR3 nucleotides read TGTGCCAGCACTCCCAAAGGGGCCAACGTCCTGACTTTC.